This T cell receptor beta chain was retrieved from a study of human T cells and chemical hapten exposure. Germline V gene data show CDR1 as DFQATT and CDR2 as SNEGSKA (reference sequence). The CDR3 consists of 15 residues. V was trimmed by 6 bases and J by 1 base, leaving 17 bases between them. Study-wide findings and caveats: The study found that DPC sensitization did not change TCRs above 1 in 1000 frequency.

This clonotype appeared many times. The target antigen is unknown. Time point in this sample: patch test 2, 6 weeks after DPC sensitization. The treatment here: therapeutic diphenylcyclopropenone sensitization with weekly scalp DPC. Blood was drawn before each patch test was applied. MiXCR, run by TCRdb on the RACE reads, gives a single entry per CDR3 protein. The sample includes 95,000 or so distinct CDR3 sequences, 11% of them seen just once. The sequencing here drew on whole blood, taken in connection with sensitization to the hapten diphenylcyclopropenone (DPC). The sequence was collected from a woman aged 40 to 50 with alopecia areata. Some clones in this sample may be carry-over from other donors' samples. This sequence joins TRBV20-1 and TRBJ2-3, with D possibly matching TRBD1 (6 bases). CDR3 protein: CSALDGGRGTDTQYF. The CDR3 nucleotides are TGCAGTGCGCTTGATGGGGGCCGCGGCACAGATACGCAGTATTTT.